Shown below are 26 T cell receptor beta chains from a single sample sequenced in a study of blood T cell repertoires in COVID-19. The repertoire was sequenced with immunoSEQ multiplex PCR; TCRdb's copy has only in-frame clones and lacks some. The table has some 250,000 clones, approximately 82% seen once. The source material was peripheral blood. The source of these receptors is a man in his forties with active or convalescent COVID-19.

The J gene is TRBJ1-1, the V gene TRBV4-1; possible D gene TRBD1, 6 bases. Per the germline V gene, CDR1 is MGHRA and CDR2 is YSYEKL. The CDR3 runs to 18 residues. V was cut by 1 base and J by 0 bases, with 18 bases left in between. The chain's CDR3 is CASSQAGTGGPMNTEAFF. As DNA, the CDR3 is TGCGCCAGCAGCCAAGCAGGGACCGGGGGGCCCATGAACACTGAAGCTTTCTTT.

The V and J genes are TRBV29-1 and TRBJ2-1; possible D gene TRBD2, 5 bases. This CDR3 has 12 amino acids. Germline CDR1 is SQVTM and CDR2 is ANQGSEA. Trimming took 7 bases from V and 3 from J, leaving 10 bases between them. The chain's CDR3 is CSGTANYNEQFF. In nucleotides, the CDR3 is TGCAGCGGGACTGCTAACTACAATGAGCAGTTCTTC.

The rearrangement uses TRBV18 and TRBJ2-6, with TRBD1 identical over 11 bases. Germline-derived CDR1 and CDR2 are KGHSH and LQKENI. After removal of 0 bases from V and 0 bases from J, the junction contained 4 bases not matched to a gene. CDR3 length: 19 residues. CDR3 loop: CASSPPLGQGASGANVLTF. DNA of the CDR3: TGTGCCAGCTCACCACCCCTAGGACAGGGGGCCTCTGGGGCCAACGTCCTGACTTTC.

This sequence joins TRBV2 and TRBJ1-5; D unclear. Per the germline V gene, CDR1 is SNHLY and CDR2 is FYNNEI. Trimming left V 0 bases short and J 9 bases short, with 12 bases between. CDR3 length: 14 residues. The CDR3 spells CASSEAGQLGPQHF. The CDR3 coding sequence is TGTGCCAGCAGTGAAGCGGGCCAGCTTGGGCCCCAGCATTTT.

The chain links TRBV5-5 to TRBJ1-1; D is unclear. The CDR3 is made up of 14 amino acids. Germline-derived CDR1 and CDR2 are SGHKS and YYEKEE (reference sequence). Trimming removed 0 bases at V and 0 bases at J, with 6 bases between. The CDR3 DNA reads TGTGCCAGCAGCTTGGCTCACATGAACACTGAAGCTTTCTTT. This translates into CASSLAHMNTEAFF.

This clone was counted once. This chain uses TRBV24-1 with TRBJ2-3, with 10 nucleotides matching TRBD2. V trimming: 3 bases; J trimming: 2 bases; junction bases outside the gene matches: 7. Per the germline V gene, CDR1 is KGHDR and CDR2 is SFDVKD. The CDR3 sequence is 17 residues long. CDR3 DNA: TGTGCCACCAGTGATATCTCACTAGCGGGGTCCACAGATACGCAGTATTTT. It codes for CATSDISLAGSTDTQYF.

Worth noting for this clone: A read error may account for a junction end that differs from germline. The chain joins TRBV7-2 to TRBJ2-1, with TRBD1 identical over 8 bases. The CDR3 sequence is 16 residues long. Per the germline V gene, CDR1 is SGHTA and CDR2 is FQGNSA. CDR3 coding DNA: TGTGCCAGCACCTTATTGCTGGGACAGGCCAACAATGAGCAGTTCTTC. Amino acid sequence: CASTLLLGQANNEQFF.

The rearrangement links TRBV7-9 to TRBJ1-1; D not resolved. Germline CDR1 SEHNR, CDR2 FQNEAQ (reference sequence). This CDR3 region has 17 residues. V lost 3 bases to trimming and J lost 4 bases, with 21 bases between them. The CDR3: CASSLFYGRAGGTEAFF. DNA for the CDR3: TGTGCCAGCAGCTTGTTCTATGGGAGGGCAGGTGGCACTGAAGCTTTCTTT.

The rearrangement links TRBV7-9 to TRBJ2-3; D call uncertain. CDR1 and CDR2 (germline): SEHNR, FQNEAQ (reference sequence). V gave up 4 bases and J gave up 4 bases, with 9 bases separating them. This CDR3 is 13 amino acids long. CDR3 region: CASSSFLSDTQYF. CDR3 sequence (DNA): TGTGCCAGCAGCTCGTTCCTTTCAGATACGCAGTATTTT.

DNA of the CDR3: TGTGCCTCCCGGGGTAGCGGGGGTAGCTCCTACGAGCAGTACTTC. It is translated as CASRGSGGSSYEQYF. The gene calls are TRBV10-3 and TRBJ2-7; TRBD2 matches at 9 bases. Losses at the gene ends were 11 bases for V and 0 bases for J; bases not matched to a gene: 11. Germline V CDR1 and CDR2: ENHRY, SYGVKD. This CDR3 comprises 15 residues.

The chain combines TRBV20-1 with TRBJ1-2, with D unresolved. The ends were cut back, 3 bases at V and 8 bases at J, with 10 bases in the middle. CDR1 is DFQATT and CDR2 is SNEGSKA in the germline V gene (reference sequence). This CDR3 comprises 11 residues. CDR3 DNA sequence: TGCAGTGCTAGCGACGAGGAAGGCTACACCTTC. It specifies CSASDEEGYTF.

J is TRBJ1-4 and V is TRBV4-3; the match to TRBD1 covers 9 bases. Germline V lookup: CDR1 LGHNA, CDR2 YSLEER. The CDR3 covers 15 residues. J lost 8 bases, V lost 4 bases, and 8 bases had no gene match. The CDR3 region is CASSPHRGPGEKLFF. Here the CDR3 DNA reads TGCGCCAGCAGCCCCCACAGGGGGCCGGGAGAAAAACTGTTTTTT.

CDR3 in amino acids: CSGMTGGFPYEQYF. DNA of the CDR3: TGCAGCGGTATGACAGGGGGCTTTCCCTACGAGCAGTACTTC. This chain connects TRBV29-1 to TRBJ2-7, with TRBD1 identical over 10 bases. Unmatched junction bases numbered 8, after V lost 7 bases and J lost 2 bases. The CDR3 is 14 amino acids. Germline CDR1 SQVTM, CDR2 ANQGSEA.

V gene TRBV24-1 combines with J gene TRBJ1-1; TRBD1 matches 9 bases. This CDR3 comprises 14 residues. Germline V gene lookup returns CDR1 KGHDR and CDR2 SFDVKD. With 3 bases clipped from V and 8 bases from J, the junction kept 6 bases outside the gene matches. The CDR3 spells CATSDPGTGHEAFF. The CDR3 DNA reads TGTGCCACCAGTGATCCCGGGACAGGGCACGAAGCTTTCTTT.

This rearrangement joins TRBV10-3 to TRBJ2-3; weak D call: TRBD1 (5 bases). This CDR3 is built from 14 residues. Per germline, CDR1 ENHRY and CDR2 SYGVKD. V was clipped by 3 bases and J by 0 bases, with 7 bases between them. In DNA, the CDR3 is TGTGCCATCAGTGATAGGGGCAGCACAGATACGCAGTATTTT. Residues: CAISDRGSTDTQYF.

V is TRBV19 and J is TRBJ1-5; D is ambiguous. V lost 0 bases to trimming and J lost 1 base, with 7 bases between them. The CDR3 sequence is 15 residues long. Germline CDR1 LNHDA, CDR2 SQIVND (reference sequence). As DNA, the CDR3 is TGTGCCAGTAGTATAGATCGGTGGAGCAATCAGCCCCAGCATTTT. Residues: CASSIDRWSNQPQHF.

The V and J genes are TRBV27 and TRBJ2-7, with 10 bases lining up with TRBD2. CDR3 length: 15 amino acids. The V gene end was trimmed by 5 bases and the J gene end by 4 bases; junction bases not matched to a gene: 8. From germline, CDR1 is MNHEY and CDR2 SMNVEV (reference sequence). CDR3 sequence: CASSNSGLAAYEQYF. The CDR3 DNA reads TGTGCCAGCAGTAACTCCGGACTAGCGGCGTACGAGCAGTACTTC.

This clone appeared once. The genes are TRBV3-1 (or the pseudogene TRBV3-2) and TRBJ1-1; 9 nucleotides line up with TRBD1. Germline-derived CDR1 and CDR2 are LGHDT and YNNKEL (reference sequence). This CDR3 region has 15 residues. V shed 6 bases, J shed 2 bases, and the junction held 7 bases outside the gene matches. CDR3 protein: CASRAGQGDNTEAFF. The CDR3 coding sequence is TGTGCCAGCAGGGCGGGACAGGGTGATAACACTGAAGCTTTCTTT.

This clone was detected many times. This rearrangement joins TRBV5-1 to TRBJ2-7; a weak D match, TRBD2 (5 bases). Trimming took 2 bases from V and 0 from J, leaving 9 bases between them. Germline CDR1 is SGHRS and CDR2 is YFSETQ. The CDR3 is 14 residues long. The CDR3 here is CASSLLGSSYEQYF. As DNA, the CDR3 is TGCGCCAGCAGCTTACTAGGGTCCTCCTACGAGCAGTACTTC.

The chain joins TRBV12-3 or TRBV12-4 to TRBJ1-2; D gene unclear. This CDR3 has 13 residues. The V end lost 8 bases, the J end lost 5 bases, and 15 bases lay between the germline ends. This CDR3 reads CASSVSGNYGYTF. DNA of the CDR3: TGTGCCAGCTCGGTTTCGGGGAATTATGGCTACACCTTC.

CDR3 sequence: CASSVESGGYTDTQYF. Here the CDR3 DNA reads TGTGCCAGCAGCGTAGAATCGGGCGGGTACACAGATACGCAGTATTTT. V is TRBV9 and J is TRBJ2-3; tentative D call: TRBD2 (5 bases). In germline, CDR1 is SGDLS, CDR2 YYNGEE. V dropped 0 bases and J dropped 2 bases, with 13 bases sitting between them. The CDR3 consists of 16 residues.

This clone showed up just once. V and J are TRBV28 and TRBJ1-5; D gene ambiguous. CDR1 is MDHEN, CDR2 SYDVKM, per germline. This CDR3 spans 12 amino acids. V was cut by 4 bases and J by 9 bases, with 10 bases left in between. The CDR3 DNA reads as TGTGCCAGCAGTTCCTACCCATTGCCCCAGCATTTT. Residues: CASSSYPLPQHF.

The CDR3 region has the DNA TGTGCCAGCACAGCAGACAGGGGTTGGACTGAAGCTTTCTTT. Translation: CASTADRGWTEAFF. This chain uses TRBV25-1 with TRBJ1-1; TRBD1 aligns across 8 bases. CDR1 and CDR2 (germline): MGHDK, SYGVNS. The CDR3 runs to 14 residues. V was clipped by 7 bases and J by 5 bases; unmatched bases: 9.

This chain connects TRBV18 to TRBJ2-5; 8 bases line up with TRBD2. Germline CDR1 reads KGHSH; CDR2 reads LQKENI. V shed 0 bases, J shed 3 bases, and the junction held 6 bases outside the gene matches. The CDR3 has 16 amino acids. The CDR3 nucleotides read TGTGCCAGCTCACCACCCGGTCTAGCGGGTAAAGAGACCCAGTACTTC. Translating it yields CASSPPGLAGKETQYF.

With respect to this clone: Sequence at one end of the junction differs from germline and may be a read error. The chain couples TRBV6-2 or TRBV6-3 to TRBJ2-7; 8 bases align to TRBD2. The germline gives CDR1 MNHEY, CDR2 SVGEGT. This CDR3 comprises 14 residues. CDR3 nucleotide sequence: TGTGCCGGCAGCCCCAGCGGGGGATACTACGAGCAGTACTTC. Translating gives CAGSPSGGYYEQYF.

The chain couples TRBV4-2 to TRBJ1-5; D is unclear. Trimming cost V 1 base and J 3 bases, with 13 bases left between them. The CDR3 sequence is 16 residues long. Germline CDR1 LGHNA, CDR2 YNFKEQ. The CDR3 loop reads CASSQVMGRVNQPQHF. The CDR3 DNA follows: TGTGCCAGCAGCCAAGTGATGGGCAGAGTCAATCAGCCCCAGCATTTT.